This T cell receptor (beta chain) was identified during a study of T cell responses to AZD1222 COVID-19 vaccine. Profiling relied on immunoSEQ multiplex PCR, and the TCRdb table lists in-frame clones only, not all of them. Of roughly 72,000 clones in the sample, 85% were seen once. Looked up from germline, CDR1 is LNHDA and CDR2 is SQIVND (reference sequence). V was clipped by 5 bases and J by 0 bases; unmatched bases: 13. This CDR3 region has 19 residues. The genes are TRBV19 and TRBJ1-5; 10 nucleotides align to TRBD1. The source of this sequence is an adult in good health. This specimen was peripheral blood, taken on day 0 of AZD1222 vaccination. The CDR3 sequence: CASSSTGTGDRYSNQPQHF. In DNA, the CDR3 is TGTGCCAGTAGTTCGACCGGGACAGGGGACCGGTATAGCAATCAGCCCCAGCATTTT.